There are many counts of the clone carrying this T cell receptor beta chain. The data are from a study of T cells in Graves' hyperthyroidism and ophthalmopathy. CDR3 length: 16 amino acids. The V gene's germline CDR1 is SGHDN and CDR2 FVKESK. Trimming shortened V by 0 bases and J by 5 bases, and 16 bases separated the two germline ends. The TCR beta CDR3 regions underwent amplification using RNA transcripts as the source. A first-round RT-PCR of the TCR CDR3 used the HTBI primer set. A single record per CDR3 protein comes from TCRdb applying MiXCR to the multiplex PCR reads. The sample has 350,000 to 450,000 distinct CDR3 sequences, 17% seen once.

The V and J genes are TRBV14 and TRBJ2-5; D not resolved. The sequence was obtained from a woman younger than 45 with Graves' hyperthyroidism that later progressed to Graves' ophthalmopathy. Input material: blood. In DNA form, the CDR3 reads TGTGCCAGCAGCCAAGAGGACCTGGAAAAGAGCGAGACCCAGTACTTC. As protein: CASSQEDLEKSETQYF. The full variable domain, completed using reference TRBV14 and TRBJ2-5, is EAGVTQFPSHSVIEKGQTVTLRCDPISGHDNLYWYRRVMGKEIKFLLHFVKESKQDESGMPNNRFLAERTGGTYSTLKVQPAELEDSGVYFCASSQEDLEKSETQYFGPGTRLLVL.